The next 2 T cell receptor beta chains were all read from a single sample in a study of blood T cell repertoires in COVID-19. Assay used: immunoSEQ multiplex PCR; TCRdb lists only in-frame clones, some missing. The sample holds 29,000 or so clones, approximately 80% seen once. The sequenced sample consisted of peripheral blood. The receptors were gathered from a woman between 65 and 79 years old with acute or convalescent COVID-19.

The chain combines TRBV6-2 or TRBV6-3 with TRBJ2-7, with D unresolved. V was shortened by 6 bases and J by 7 bases, with 13 bases between the two germline ends. Germline V gives CDR1 MNHEY, CDR2 SVGEGT. CDR3 size: 12 residues. CDR3: CASSDTLREQYF. The CDR3 region has the DNA TGTGCCAGCAGCGACACCCTCCGGGAGCAGTACTTC.

Here the CDR3 DNA reads TGTGCCAGCACCAACAGGGGGTATGGCTACACCTTC. It is translated as CASTNRGYGYTF. The J gene is TRBJ1-2, the V gene TRBV28; 8 nucleotides align to TRBD1. This CDR3 is built from 12 residues. The junction had 3 bases not matched to a gene; V was cut back by 7 bases and J by 5 bases. Germline V gene sequence: CDR1 MDHEN, CDR2 SYDVKM.